A single sample gave rise to the 13 T cell receptor beta chains below, sequenced in a study of T-cell reconstitution after alpha-beta-depleted transplantation in children. Preparation of the TCRbeta library used unique molecular identifiers. TCRdb re-analysed the PCR reads in MiXCR, keeping a single row per CDR3 protein. The repertoire holds a few hundred thousand distinct CDR3 sequences, with 8% to 9.5% as singletons. The material sequenced was PBMCs from the stem cell graft donor, taken from the stem cell graft. Receptor source: a human donor who donated a stem cell graft to a child with acute lymphoblastic leukemia.

In this sample, this clonotype turned up many times. The V and J genes are TRBV6-2 or TRBV6-3 and TRBJ2-3, with 8 nucleotides matching TRBD2. After removal of 6 bases from V and 4 bases from J, the junction contained 9 bases not matched to a gene. Germline values: CDR1 MNHEY, CDR2 SVGEGT. This CDR3 comprises 15 residues. The CDR3 sequence: CASRISGLVADTQYF. CDR3 coding DNA: TGTGCCAGCAGAATATCGGGACTAGTGGCAGATACGCAGTATTTT.

V is TRBV5-1 and J is TRBJ2-2, with a possible D match to TRBD1 (5 bases). There are 15 residues in the CDR3. In germline, CDR1 is SGHRS, CDR2 YFSETQ. V lost 0 bases, J lost 7 bases, and 13 bases lay in between. This CDR3 is CASSLGGAGIGELFF. CDR3 coding DNA: TGCGCCAGCAGCTTGGGCGGTGCAGGGATCGGGGAGCTGTTTTTT.

At least ten counts were recorded for this clonotype. The chain combines TRBV24-1 with TRBJ2-3; no clear D. Trimming took off 3 bases at V and 4 bases at J, with 13 bases between the two ends. The CDR3 is 15 amino acids. Looked up from germline, CDR1 is KGHDR and CDR2 is SFDVKD. In DNA form, the CDR3 reads TGTGCCACCAGTGATCAACAGAAACCGTCAGATACGCAGTATTTT. Translation gives CATSDQQKPSDTQYF.

This clonotype was detected ten times or more. The chain carries TRBV5-1 and TRBJ2-3, with 14 bases matching TRBD2. Germline assignment: CDR1 SGHRS and CDR2 YFSETQ. V dropped 5 bases and J dropped 0; count of bases not matched to a gene: 8. The CDR3 contains 18 residues. CDR3 region: CASRSGTSGGPSTDTQYF. The CDR3 DNA reads TGCGCCAGCAGATCAGGGACTAGCGGGGGCCCCAGCACAGATACGCAGTATTTT.

This clonotype has a handful of counts. The chain links TRBV30 to TRBJ2-7; 7 nucleotides align to TRBD1. CDR1 and CDR2 (germline): GTSNPN, SVGIG (reference sequence). The J segment lost 2 bases and the V segment lost 0 bases, leaving 7 bases of the junction unmatched. The CDR3 is 15 amino acids. The CDR3, as DNA: TGTGCCTGGAGTGTACCGGGACAGAACCCCTACGAGCAGTACTTC. It is translated as CAWSVPGQNPYEQYF.

The J gene is TRBJ1-3, the V gene TRBV7-6; TRBD1 aligns across 7 bases. Germline assignment: CDR1 SGHVS and CDR2 FNYEAQ. Germline trimming cut 1 base from V and 11 bases from J; bases unmatched to any gene: 17. This CDR3 spans 17 amino acids. The CDR3 region is CASSLDVFGTVEMAIYF. The CDR3 coding sequence is TGTGCCAGCAGCTTAGACGTTTTTGGGACAGTGGAAATGGCCATATATTTT.

This clonotype came up many times. The rearrangement joins TRBV9 to TRBJ2-1; D is possibly TRBD2 (7 bases). V shed 0 bases and J shed 7 bases, with 14 bases lying between them. CDR3 size: 15 residues. CDR1 and CDR2 from the germline V gene are SGDLS and YYNGEE. The CDR3 coding sequence is TGTGCCAGCAGCGTAGGTGGGGGGGGCTCGAATGAGCAGTTCTTC. This encodes CASSVGGGGSNEQFF.

In its sample, this clonotype was seen many times. The J gene is TRBJ2-5, the V gene TRBV18; D gene ambiguous. CDR3 length: 18 residues. Germline CDR1 is KGHSH and CDR2 is LQKENI. V lost 2 bases and J lost 5, with 24 bases in between. CDR3: CASSPRFVGERSRETQYF. In DNA form, the CDR3 reads TGTGCCAGCTCACCAAGATTTGTAGGTGAGAGGTCCCGGGAGACCCAGTACTTC.

This clonotype appeared a few times. The gene calls are TRBV5-1 and TRBJ1-2; 8 bases match TRBD1. The CDR3 is 15 amino acids. Germline V lookup: CDR1 SGHRS, CDR2 YFSETQ. V dropped 3 bases and J dropped 0; count of bases not matched to a gene: 4. The CDR3 spells CASSSGQGANYGYTF. The CDR3 nucleotides are TGCGCCAGCAGCTCCGGACAGGGAGCTAACTATGGCTACACCTTC. The complete variable domain, with remaining parts taken from reference TRBV5-1 and TRBJ1-2, reads KAGVTQTPRYLIKTRGQQVTLSCSPISGHRSVSWYQQTPGQGLQFLFEYFSETQRNKGNFPGRFSGRQFSNSRSEMNVSTLELGDSALYLCASSSGQGANYGYTFGSGTRLTVV.

This clonotype has a count of ten or more. CDR3 DNA sequence: TGCGCCAGCAGCTTGGTGGCGGGGGGGACCTACGAGCAGTACTTC. Its translation is CASSLVAGGTYEQYF. V and J are TRBV5-1 and TRBJ2-7; 9 positions match TRBD2. The CDR3 runs to 15 residues. V shed 0 bases, J shed 2 bases, and the junction held 3 bases outside the gene matches. Germline V gene sequence: CDR1 SGHRS, CDR2 YFSETQ.

In its sample, this clonotype was seen many times. The chain combines TRBV28 with TRBJ1-4; the D gene is possibly TRBD1 (6 bases). The CDR3 has 14 residues. CDR1 and CDR2 from the germline V gene are MDHEN and SYDVKM. The V gene lost 5 bases and the J gene lost 8 bases, with 15 bases spanning the gap. The CDR3 loop reads CASSTGFSVEKLFF. As DNA, the CDR3 is TGTGCCAGCAGTACAGGGTTTTCGGTAGAAAAACTGTTTTTT.

This chain connects TRBV10-2 to TRBJ1-1; D is possibly TRBD1 (5 bases). The CDR3 extends over 12 amino acids. Germline CDR1 WSHSY, CDR2 SAAADI. Trimming left V 4 bases short and J 8 bases short, with 11 bases between. The CDR3 bases are TGCGCCAGCAGTGTTAACAGGATGGAAGCTTTCTTT. Amino acids: CASSVNRMEAFF.

This sequence joins TRBV25-1 and TRBJ1-5, with D perhaps TRBD1 (5 bases). Germline loops: CDR1 MGHDK, CDR2 SYGVNS. V was clipped by 5 bases and J by 1 base, with 12 bases between them. The CDR3 runs 15 residues. Here the CDR3 reads CASSLSGASNQPQHF. CDR3 in DNA: TGTGCCAGCAGTTTGTCCGGGGCAAGCAATCAGCCCCAGCATTTT.